This TCR beta chain was recorded in a study of glioma-infiltrating T cells after dendritic cell vaccination (TCRdb year 2016). Regarding the complete study: The cohort included 15 or so glioblastoma patients drawn from Phase I and II dendritic cell vaccination trials, of whom 9 were newly diagnosed and 6 had recurrent disease. Between 2003 and 2012, patients were given autologous tumor lysate-pulsed dendritic cell vaccination. The vaccine was prepared from monocyte-derived dendritic cells that were cultured for 6 to 7 days with IL-4 and GM-CSF and then pulsed overnight with autologous tumor lysate. Each patient got three intradermal injections of the dendritic cell vaccine, spaced at biweekly intervals, in the arm below the axilla. In glioblastoma patients vaccinated with dendritic cells, deep sequencing of TCR beta CDR3 regions served to measure the amount of tumor-infiltrating lymphocytes and to compare repertoires between tumor and blood. TCR sequencing metrics, including TIL content and tumor-blood repertoire overlap, were correlated with survival after dendritic cell vaccination. Overall study results and their limits: Higher estimated pretreatment TIL content predicted longer time to progression and overall survival after dendritic cell vaccination. The three-group TCR overlap response model was described as speculative and requiring prospective validation. The cohort was small and heterogeneous, few patients had complete blood and tumor sets, and even fewer had initial-recurrent tumor pairs. TCR clonality showed no direct relationship with survival, which suggests that a diverse polyclonal response may be important.

Using the immunoSEQ assay, TCRB CDR3 regions were amplified from roughly 2.1 micrograms of genomic DNA, or from all available DNA when less than that was on hand. The multiplex PCR relied on 60 forward primers for TCR V beta segments and 13 reverse primers for J beta segments. To estimate the number of reads per starting template, synthetic control templates were added to each sample at limiting dilution. Reads of 87 bp were generated by sequencing on the Illumina HiSeq System. The paper's processing steps were these. To remove PCR and sequencing errors, closely related sequences were merged with a nearest neighbor algorithm. TCR overlap was measured as the percentage of unique tumor TCR beta sequences that were also present in the peripheral blood of the same patient. Here the immuneACCESS table is served through TCRdb, limited to in-frame sequences with V and J called. Missing clones are a known gap in these copies; in checked studies unresolved V genes cover under half, and the rest lacks a known reason. The V and J calls and clone size were taken over from that table, and D and trimming were inferred from the DNA. Within this sample are roughly 90,000 clones, with 85% to 90% of them counted one time only. Of the sample, roughly 14% falls within the top ten clones.

With regard to this clone: No cognate antigen has been identified for it. No clone much larger than this one lies a single base away; base qualities are absent.

CDR1 and CDR2, looked up from the germline V gene (reference sequence), are SEHNR and FQNEAQ. Its CDR3 holds 12 amino acids, cysteine through phenylalanine. Only the CDR3 portion is preserved as DNA: 36 bases, with reading frame beginning at the first base. V is pared back by 4 bases and J by 6 bases, with 6 bases lying between the germline termini. Patients were selected on the basis of adequate residual fresh-frozen tumor tissue and more than two years of available survival data. An isocitrate dehydrogenase mutation was not carried by any of the glioblastoma patients, although molecular status was otherwise variable. PBMC were collected before vaccination, two weeks after the third vaccination, and at tumor progression when it occurred. The Qiagen DNeasy Blood extraction Kit was used to extract genomic DNA.

Rearrangement joined TRBV7-9 to TRBJ2-2, with the D gene uncertain. This sample comprised blood, obtained before dendritic cell vaccination. This clonotype was sampled from a human donor with glioblastoma. CDR3 loop: CASSSFSGELFF. The DNA reads as follows: TGTGCCAGCAGCTCTTTCTCCGGGGAGCTGTTTTTT. Here the CDR3 is joined to the reference TRBV7-9 and TRBJ2-2 genes, and the full variable domain is: DTGVSQNPRHKITKRGQNVTFRCDPISEHNRLYWYRQTLGQGPEFLTYFQNEAQLEKSRLLSDRFSAERPKGSFSTLEIQRTEQGDSAMYLCASSSFSGELFFGEGSRLTVL.